This TCR beta chain originates from a study of control samples from healthy donors and cancer patients (dated by TCRdb to 2019 to 2021). Receptors were amplified or captured by the immunoSEQ multiplex PCR assay. In TCRdb, the immuneACCESS table is reduced to in-frame sequences with V and J assigned. These tables do not hold every clone; where another copy was compared, an unresolved V gene accounts for under half, and the others remain unexplained. The sample contains over 120,000 clones, roughly 94% of them found a single time. 14% of the sample lies in the top ten. Concerning this clone: Its antigen is unknown. Per-base quality was not reported, and no clone a single base away is much larger than it.

CDR1 and CDR2 were assigned from the germline V gene (reference sequence) as MNHEY and SMNVEV. Deletion took 0 bases off V and 1 base off J, with a span of 10 bases between the germline ends. CDR3 length: 16 amino acids, cysteine to phenylalanine. Kept here is only the CDR3 DNA, which spans 48 bases and is read in frame from base 1. This sequence uses TRBV27 and TRBJ1-5; D gene: possibly TRBD1, on 5 matching bases. This clonotype was sampled from a man aged 55 to 70 with colorectal cancer. The sequencing input was PBMCs. CDR3 protein: CASSLSGGVSNQPQHF. The DNA sequence is as follows: TGTGCCAGCAGTTTATCGGGAGGGGTGAGCAATCAGCCCCAGCATTTT.